Below are 10 T cell receptor beta chains sequenced from a single sample in a study of blood T cell repertoires in COVID-19. The table came from immunoSEQ multiplex PCR; TCRdb's copy has only in-frame clones and leaves some out. The sample yields 95,000 to 150,000 clones, about 85% seen once. Sequenced: peripheral blood. The receptors come from a man older than 75 with acute or convalescent COVID-19.

CDR3: CASTPRAFANTGELFF. The CDR3 DNA sequence: TGTGCCAGCACCCCCAGGGCTTTCGCGAACACCGGGGAGCTGTTTTTT. The chain couples TRBV9 to TRBJ2-2, with a weak D call TRBD1 (5 bases). CDR1 is SGDLS and CDR2 is YYNGEE in the germline V gene. CDR3 size: 16 residues. V was pared by 6 bases and J by 0 bases, with 15 bases between.

CDR3 protein: CASSWGGTGPYEQYF. In DNA form, the CDR3 reads TGTGCCAGCAGCTGGGGGGGGACAGGCCCCTACGAGCAGTACTTC. The chain uses TRBV5-4 and TRBJ2-7; D might be TRBD1 (8 bases). V was clipped by 3 bases and J by 2 bases, with 15 bases between them. Germline loops: CDR1 SGHNT, CDR2 YYREEE (reference sequence). The CDR3 has 15 amino acids.

This clone was detected a few times. The CDR3 nucleotides are TGCGCCAGCAGCTTGGGGCAGGGTAACGCCGGGGAGCTGTTTTTT. Residues: CASSLGQGNAGELFF. V gene TRBV5-1 combines with J gene TRBJ2-2; perhaps TRBD1 as D (5 bases). The CDR3 loop spans 15 amino acids. The germline gives CDR1 SGHRS, CDR2 YFSETQ. V lost 0 bases and J 6 bases, leaving 12 bases between the germline ends.

This chain connects TRBV6-5 to TRBJ1-2; D perhaps matches TRBD1 (5 bases). With 2 bases removed from V and 2 bases from J, the gap between germline ends came to 9 bases. The germline V gene encodes CDR1 MNHEY and CDR2 SVGAGI. This CDR3 is built from 14 residues. The CDR3: CASSYRRENYGYTF. As DNA, the CDR3 is TGTGCCAGCAGTTACCGCAGGGAAAACTATGGCTACACCTTC.

The CDR3 loop reads CASSSAGYSGNTIYF. The CDR3, as DNA: TGTGCCAGCAGTTCGGCAGGCTACTCTGGAAACACCATATATTTT. The chain links TRBV6-5 to TRBJ1-3; D unresolved. From germline, CDR1 is MNHEY and CDR2 SVGAGI. The CDR3 extends over 15 amino acids. The V gene lost 4 bases and the J gene lost 0 bases, with 10 bases spanning the gap.

The chain combines TRBV10-3 with TRBJ1-4; TRBD1 matches at 7 bases. Germline V gene lookup returns CDR1 ENHRY and CDR2 SYGVKD. This CDR3 is 14 amino acids long. V lost 3 bases, J lost 6 bases, and 4 bases stayed unmatched. The CDR3 sequence: CAISEGDSYEKLFF. The CDR3 DNA follows: TGTGCCATCAGTGAAGGGGACAGCTATGAAAAACTGTTTTTT.

The J gene is TRBJ1-4, the V gene TRBV6-5; the D is unclear. Germline V gene lookup returns CDR1 MNHEY and CDR2 SVGAGI. V lost 6 bases, J lost 7 bases, and 12 bases lay in between. This CDR3 has 13 amino acids. DNA for the CDR3: TGTGCCAGCAGCAAGCCTCCGGGTGAAAAACTGTTTTTT. Protein sequence: CASSKPPGEKLFF.

The chain has TRBV30 and TRBJ2-7, with TRBD1 as a possible D gene (6 bases). CDR3 length: 16 amino acids. Germline CDR1 is GTSNPN and CDR2 is SVGIG (reference sequence). Trimming stripped 3 bases from V and 0 bases from J, with 18 bases between. CDR3 coding DNA: TGTGCCTGGAGCCTAAAGGCCCCACAGGGCTCCTACGAGCAGTACTTC. Residues: CAWSLKAPQGSYEQYF.

This chain links TRBV19 with TRBJ2-2, with 8 bases matching TRBD1. V lost 6 bases, J lost 6 bases, and 15 bases stayed unmatched. This CDR3 contains 17 residues. Per the germline V gene, CDR1 is LNHDA and CDR2 is SQIVND (reference sequence). CDR3 nucleotide sequence: TGTGCCAGTAGCCGAATATCGGACAGGGTAATGTCCGGGGAGCTGTTTTTT. It codes for CASSRISDRVMSGELFF.

This clone was counted only a few times. The gene calls are TRBV21-1 and TRBJ2-1; TRBD1, as called in the table, went unchecked against the DNA. TRBV21-1 is a known pseudogene. The CDR3 contains 13 residues. This CDR3 reads CAPKGGAVHEQFF. In DNA form, the CDR3 reads TGTGCCCCAAAAGGGGGAGCGGTACATGAGCAGTTCTTC.